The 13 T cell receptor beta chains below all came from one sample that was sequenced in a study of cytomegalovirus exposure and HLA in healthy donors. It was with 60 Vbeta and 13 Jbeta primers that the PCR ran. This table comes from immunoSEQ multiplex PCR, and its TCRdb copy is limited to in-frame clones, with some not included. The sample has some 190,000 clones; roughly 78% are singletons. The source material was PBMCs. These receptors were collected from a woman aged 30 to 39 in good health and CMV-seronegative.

CDR3 region: CASSLGSSGDYNEQFF. The CDR3 DNA is TGTGCCAGCAGCTTAGGTAGTAGCGGGGACTACAATGAGCAGTTCTTC. The chain employs TRBV7-9 and TRBJ2-1; 8 bases line up with TRBD2. CDR3 length equals 16 residues. Losses at the gene ends were 1 base for V and 3 bases for J; bases not matched to a gene: 5. CDR1 is SEHNR and CDR2 is FQNEAQ in the germline V gene (reference sequence).

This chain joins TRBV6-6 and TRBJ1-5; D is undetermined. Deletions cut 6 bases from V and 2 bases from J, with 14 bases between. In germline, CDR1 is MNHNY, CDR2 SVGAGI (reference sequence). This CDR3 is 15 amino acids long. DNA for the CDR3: TGTGCCAGCAGCCTCTCACTTGAGGGCAATCAGCCCCAGCATTTT. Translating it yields CASSLSLEGNQPQHF.

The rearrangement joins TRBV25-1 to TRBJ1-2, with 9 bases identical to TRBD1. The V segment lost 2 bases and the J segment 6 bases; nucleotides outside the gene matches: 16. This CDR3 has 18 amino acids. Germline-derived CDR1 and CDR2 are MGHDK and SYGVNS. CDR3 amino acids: CASSERFVGQGGRNGYTF. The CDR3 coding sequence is TGTGCCAGCAGTGAACGCTTTGTGGGACAGGGCGGGAGGAATGGCTACACCTTC.

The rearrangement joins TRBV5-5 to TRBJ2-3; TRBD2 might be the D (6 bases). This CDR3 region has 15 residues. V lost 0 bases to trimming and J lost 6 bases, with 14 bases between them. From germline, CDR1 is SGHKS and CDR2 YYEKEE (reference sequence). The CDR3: CASSLAAGWGDTQYF. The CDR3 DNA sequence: TGTGCCAGCAGCTTGGCGGCGGGGTGGGGGGATACGCAGTATTTT.

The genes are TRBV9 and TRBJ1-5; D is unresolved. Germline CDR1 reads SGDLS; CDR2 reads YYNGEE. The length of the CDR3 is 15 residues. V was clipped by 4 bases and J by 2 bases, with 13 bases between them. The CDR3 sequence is CASSRTGIGNQPQHF. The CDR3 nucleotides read TGTGCCAGCAGCCGGACGGGGATCGGCAATCAGCCCCAGCATTTT.

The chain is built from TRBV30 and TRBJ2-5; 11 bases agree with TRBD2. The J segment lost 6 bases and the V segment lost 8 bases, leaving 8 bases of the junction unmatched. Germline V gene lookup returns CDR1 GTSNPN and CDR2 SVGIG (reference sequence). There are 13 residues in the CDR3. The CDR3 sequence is CARGVAGGKTQYF. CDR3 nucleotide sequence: TGTGCCCGGGGGGTAGCGGGAGGGAAGACCCAGTACTTC.

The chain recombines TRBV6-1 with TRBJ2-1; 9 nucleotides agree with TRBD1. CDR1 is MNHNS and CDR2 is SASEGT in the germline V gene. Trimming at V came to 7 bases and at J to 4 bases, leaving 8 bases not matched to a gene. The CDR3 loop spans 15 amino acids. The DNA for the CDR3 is TGTGCCAGCACCCTGGGACAGGGCCCGTACAATGAGCAGTTCTTC. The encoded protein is CASTLGQGPYNEQFF.

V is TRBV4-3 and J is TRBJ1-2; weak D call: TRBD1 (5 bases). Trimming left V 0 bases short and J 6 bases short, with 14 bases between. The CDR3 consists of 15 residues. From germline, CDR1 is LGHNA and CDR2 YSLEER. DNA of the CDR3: TGCGCCAGCAGCCAAGAGGGGGGAGAAGGTGATGGCTACACCTTC. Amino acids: CASSQEGGEGDGYTF.

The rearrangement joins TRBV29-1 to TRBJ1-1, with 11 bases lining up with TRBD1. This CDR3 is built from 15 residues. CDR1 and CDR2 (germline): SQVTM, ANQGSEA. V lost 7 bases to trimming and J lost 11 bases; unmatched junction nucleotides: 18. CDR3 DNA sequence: TGCAGCGCCAAGGGACAGGGGGAAAAATGGGATAGGGCTTTCTTT. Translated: CSAKGQGEKWDRAFF.

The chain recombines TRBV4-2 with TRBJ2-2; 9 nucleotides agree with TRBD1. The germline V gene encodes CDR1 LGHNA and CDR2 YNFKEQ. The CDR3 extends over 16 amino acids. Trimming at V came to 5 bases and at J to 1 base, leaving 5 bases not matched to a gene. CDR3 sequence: CASSRTGALNTGELFF. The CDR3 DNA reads TGTGCCAGCAGCAGGACAGGGGCTTTGAACACCGGGGAGCTGTTTTTT.

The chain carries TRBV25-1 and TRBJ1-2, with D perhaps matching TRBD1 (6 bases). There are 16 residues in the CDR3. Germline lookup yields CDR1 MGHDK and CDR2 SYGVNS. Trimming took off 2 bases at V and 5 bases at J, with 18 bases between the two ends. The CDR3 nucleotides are TGTGCCAGCAGTGAAAGACAGGCGGGGGATGGATATGGCTACACCTTC. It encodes CASSERQAGDGYGYTF.

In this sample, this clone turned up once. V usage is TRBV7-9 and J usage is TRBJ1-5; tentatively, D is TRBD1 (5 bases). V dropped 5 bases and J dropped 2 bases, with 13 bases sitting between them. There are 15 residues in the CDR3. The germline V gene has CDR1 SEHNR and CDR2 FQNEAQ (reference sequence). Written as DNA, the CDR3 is TGTGCCAGCAGCGAAAGGGGTGGGGGCAATCAGCCCCAGCATTTT. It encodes CASSERGGGNQPQHF.

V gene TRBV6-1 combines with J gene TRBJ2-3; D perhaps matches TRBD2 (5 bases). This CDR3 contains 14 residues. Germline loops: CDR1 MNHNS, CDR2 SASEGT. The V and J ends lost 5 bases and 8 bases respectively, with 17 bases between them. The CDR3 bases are TGTGCCAGCAGTTTGCGACCGACGGCGGGTACGCAGTATTTT. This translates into CASSLRPTAGTQYF.